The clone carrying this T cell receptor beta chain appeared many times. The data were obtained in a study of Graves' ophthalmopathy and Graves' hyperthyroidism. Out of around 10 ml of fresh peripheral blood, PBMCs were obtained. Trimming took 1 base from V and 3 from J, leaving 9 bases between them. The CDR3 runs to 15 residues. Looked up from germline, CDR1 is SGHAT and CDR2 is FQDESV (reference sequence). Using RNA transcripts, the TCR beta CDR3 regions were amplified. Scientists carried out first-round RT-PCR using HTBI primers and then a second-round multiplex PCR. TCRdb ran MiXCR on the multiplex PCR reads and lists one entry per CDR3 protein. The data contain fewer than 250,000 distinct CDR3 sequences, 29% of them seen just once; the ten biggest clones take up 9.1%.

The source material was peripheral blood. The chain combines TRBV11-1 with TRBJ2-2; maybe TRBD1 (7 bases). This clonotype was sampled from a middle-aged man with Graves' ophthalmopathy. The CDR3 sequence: CASSLVRGDTGELFF. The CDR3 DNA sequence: TGTGCCAGCAGCTTAGTCAGGGGGGACACCGGGGAGCTGTTTTTT.